There are many counts of the clone carrying this T cell receptor (beta chain). The antigen is undetermined. The data derive from a study of T-cell reconstitution after alpha-beta-depleted transplantation in children. General study points: Diversity and T-cell counts at one year after transplant derived mostly from new T cells.

This CDR3 spans 11 amino acids. V lost 7 bases and J 11 bases, leaving 17 bases between the germline ends. Germline V gene sequence: CDR1 SQVTM, CDR2 ANQGSEA. A library of TCRbeta sequences, prepared with unique molecular identifiers, was generated. In TCRdb, the PCR reads were re-called with MiXCR into one record per CDR3 protein. The table shows more than 200,000 distinct CDR3 sequences, with roughly a quarter occurring only once. This TCR came from a girl aged 2-10 years with Fanconi anemia, due to receive a stem cell transplant. This sequence joins TRBV29-1 and TRBJ1-1, with D possibly matching TRBD1 (6 bases). The sequences come from PBMCs, collected before TCRalphabeta/CD19-depleted stem cell transplant. The CDR3 loop reads CSGELQGRAFF. The CDR3 DNA reads TGCAGCGGGGAATTACAGGGTAGGGCTTTCTTT.